This TCR beta chain is drawn from a study of patients and donors after allogeneic stem cell transplantation. MiXCR, applied by TCRdb to the RT-PCR reads, yields one record per CDR3 protein. The repertoire holds approximately 200,000 distinct CDR3 sequences, roughly 13% seen once, with 11% in the top ten. The V gene's germline CDR1 is SNHLY and CDR2 FYNNEI. The CDR3 is made up of 15 amino acids. Trimming shortened V by 0 bases and J by 4 bases, and 9 bases separated the two germline ends. The sequencing input was blood, either unsorted or a sorted T cell fraction (not recorded which). The chain employs TRBV2 and TRBJ2-2; D possibly uses TRBD1 or TRBD2 (5 bases each). This receptor was taken from a human donor who was either an allogeneic HSCT recipient or a stem cell or donor lymphocyte infusion donor (not recorded which). It is not recorded whose cells these are; they may come from a transplant donor. CDR3 sequence (DNA): TGTGCCAGCAGTGAAGCCCGGGGCATCACCGGGGAGCTGTTTTTT. This gives the protein CASSEARGITGELFF.